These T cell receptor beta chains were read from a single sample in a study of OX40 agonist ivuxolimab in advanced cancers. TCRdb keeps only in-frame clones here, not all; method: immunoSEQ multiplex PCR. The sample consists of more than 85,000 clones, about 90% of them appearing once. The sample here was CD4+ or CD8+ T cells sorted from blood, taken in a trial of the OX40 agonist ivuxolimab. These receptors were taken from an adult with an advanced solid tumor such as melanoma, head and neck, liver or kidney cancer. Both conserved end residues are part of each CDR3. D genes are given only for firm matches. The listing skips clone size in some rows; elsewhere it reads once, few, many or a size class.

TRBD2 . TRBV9 CASSVGASGREETQYF
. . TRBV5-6 CASSLRRYEQYF
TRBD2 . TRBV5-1 CASSSGLAGEYEQYF
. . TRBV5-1 CASSQRPGSDQPQHF
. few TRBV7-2 CASSQNTEAFF
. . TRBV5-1 CASSLGQNPRGQETQYF
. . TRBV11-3 CASSFTSPQWTQYF
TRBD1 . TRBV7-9 CASRNRSYRGLRTNEKLFF
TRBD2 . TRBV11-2 CASSLGPSGRSTDTQYF
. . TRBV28 CASSVPNTEAFF
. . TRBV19 CASSPGPLYQPQHF
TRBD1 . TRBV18 CASSPPSRQGAGQYF
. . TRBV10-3 CAIGARPGEKLFF
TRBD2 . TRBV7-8 CASSFGLAGEQYF
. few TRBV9 CASSVGGTSNQPQHF
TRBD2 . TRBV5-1 CASSAPSGSYEQYF
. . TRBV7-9 CASSPQGHRNEKLFF
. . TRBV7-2 CASSSGIATYEQYF
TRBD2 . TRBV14 CASSHLLAGGPGANVLTF
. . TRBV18 CASSPNRWRNTEAFF
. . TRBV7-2 CASSLALDPEQFF
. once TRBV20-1 CSATGDNEQFF
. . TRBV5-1 CASTSGSGVSTDTQYF
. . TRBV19 CASNSGGFGYTF
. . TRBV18 CASSPSGPSREQYF
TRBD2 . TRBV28 CASSLSGLAGLDTQYF
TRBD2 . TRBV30 CASSGTSLKDTQYF
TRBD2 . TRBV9 CASSAGSGSSYNEQFF
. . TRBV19 CASSDRQLNYGYTF
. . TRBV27 CASSLSGSGANVLTF
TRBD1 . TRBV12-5 CASGRTGGASNEQFF
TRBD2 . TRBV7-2 CASSLRLAGVGEQYF
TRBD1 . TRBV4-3 CASSQDSGTGVGLATEAFF
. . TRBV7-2 CASSLVQSVGRSSYEQYF
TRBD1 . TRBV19 CASSPITGGYEQYF
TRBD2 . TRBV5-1 CASQLGSLAGYEQYF
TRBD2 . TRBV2 CASSAVSGRGTGELFF
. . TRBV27 CASSTRQTSTDTQYF
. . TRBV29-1 CSVQTSTGSNQPQHF
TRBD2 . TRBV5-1 CASSTGLSGRYTDTQYF
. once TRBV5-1 CASSPPGVGGEKLFF
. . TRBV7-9 CASSLYRDGYNEQFF
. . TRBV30 CAWSVGDLQPQHF
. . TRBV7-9 CASSLGTTNTGELFF
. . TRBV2 CASSRSRGAQETQYF
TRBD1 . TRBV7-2 CASSLAQVRGREQYF
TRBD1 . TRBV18 CASDLQGARTEAFF
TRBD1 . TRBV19 CASRPGTGGNTGELFF
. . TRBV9 CASSVDALGSGNTIYF
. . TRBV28 CASSSGPVIGYTF
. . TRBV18 CASSPPGQSYEQYF
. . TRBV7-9 CASSFSGTGTGELFF
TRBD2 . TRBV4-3 CASSQDLGAGVGETQYF
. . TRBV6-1 CASSPDPSLAGELFF
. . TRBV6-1 CASSEYGWAGGTYEQYF
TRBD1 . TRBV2 CASSDQGAGTGELFF
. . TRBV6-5 CASRRGGTEAFF